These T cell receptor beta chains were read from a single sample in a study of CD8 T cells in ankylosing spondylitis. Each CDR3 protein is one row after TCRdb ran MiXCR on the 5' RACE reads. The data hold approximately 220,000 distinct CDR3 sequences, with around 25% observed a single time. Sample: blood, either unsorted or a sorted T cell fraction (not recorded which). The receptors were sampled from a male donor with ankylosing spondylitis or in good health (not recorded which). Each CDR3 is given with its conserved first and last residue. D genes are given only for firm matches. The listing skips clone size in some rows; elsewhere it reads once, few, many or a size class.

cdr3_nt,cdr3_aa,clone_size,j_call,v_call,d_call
TGTGCCAGCAGTCCGGGACTAGCGGGAGGAATGGGCTCCTACGAGCAGTACTTC,CASSPGLAGGMGSYEQYF,many,TRBJ2-7,TRBV6-1,TRBD2
TGCGCCAGCAGCCAAGACCGGTCTGGGGCTGGGGCCAACGTCCTGACTTTC,CASSQDRSGAGANVLTF,.,TRBJ2-6,TRBV4-1,.
TGCGCCAGCAGGGCATTGGGTAATGCAGATACGCAGTATTTT,CASRALGNADTQYF,few,TRBJ2-3,TRBV5-1,.
TGTGCCAGCAGTTCGAACGGGGAGCTGAGCTATGGCTACACCTTC,CASSSNGELSYGYTF,few,TRBJ1-2,TRBV12-3/TRBV12-4,.
TGTGCCATCAGCAGGGAGGCAGGCGAGCAGTACTTC,CAISREAGEQYF,many,TRBJ2-7,TRBV10-3,.
TGTGCCAGCAGCCAAGTAACCGCGGGAGGCCCCAAAAACATTCAGTACTTC,CASSQVTAGGPKNIQYF,.,TRBJ2-4,TRBV3-1,TRBD2
TGCAGTGCTAGACCTTCGCCCGGCCAGCCCCAGCATTTT,CSARPSPGQPQHF,.,TRBJ1-5,TRBV20-1,.
TGTGCTAGTGGTTTAGACAGGACCCTTAGATTGTTCTTC,CASGLDRTLRLFF,few,TRBJ2-1,TRBV12-5,.
TGCGCCAGCAGCTTGGAGACAGGAGCCTACAATGAGCAGTTCTTC,CASSLETGAYNEQFF,.,TRBJ2-1,TRBV5-1,.
TGTGCCATCAGTGAGGGGGTAGCCTCCTACGAGCAGTACTTC,CAISEGVASYEQYF,many,TRBJ2-7,TRBV10-3,.
TGCAGTGCTGGAGCGGCAGAGGAGTACTTC,CSAGAAEEYF,.,TRBJ2-5,TRBV20-1,.
TGCAGTGCCGCCGGGGACAGGGATGTTCAGCCCCAGCATTTT,CSAAGDRDVQPQHF,.,TRBJ1-5,TRBV20-1,TRBD1
TGTGCCAGCAGCTTCTCAGTCTACGAGCAGTACTTC,CASSFSVYEQYF,.,TRBJ2-7,TRBV5-6,.
TGCAGTGCGTACCGGGACTCCTACAATGAGCAGTTCTTC,CSAYRDSYNEQFF,few,TRBJ2-1,TRBV20-1,.
TGCAGTGCTAGAGATTTACAGGGAGGACACACAGATACGCAGTATTTT,CSARDLQGGHTDTQYF,.,TRBJ2-3,TRBV20-1,.
TGTGCCACCAGCAGAGGGGACCACCAAGAGACCCAGTACTTC,CATSRGDHQETQYF,few,TRBJ2-5,TRBV15,.
TGTGCCAGCAGGAGGGGAGATACGCAGTATTTT,CASRRGDTQYF,many,TRBJ2-3,TRBV12-3/TRBV12-4,.
TGCAGTGCTAGGGCCCCCAGGGAGAGGGGAGAGACCCAGTACTTC,CSARAPRERGETQYF,few,TRBJ2-5,TRBV20-1,.
TGTGCCAGCAGCTTATGGGAGCGGGGAAATGAGCAGTTCTTC,CASSLWERGNEQFF,many,TRBJ2-1,TRBV7-2,TRBD2
TGTGCCAGCAGCTCATCCGGGACACAAAACATTCAGTACTTC,CASSSSGTQNIQYF,many,TRBJ2-4,TRBV7-2,.
TGTGCCAGCAGCCGGCCGGTCTATGGCTACACCTTC,CASSRPVYGYTF,.,TRBJ1-2,TRBV7-2,.
TGCAGTGCTAGAGGGCAGGGGGATGGCTACACCTTC,CSARGQGDGYTF,few,TRBJ1-2,TRBV20-1,TRBD1
TGCAGTGCTCTCGAGGGCTACAATGAGCAGTTCTTC,CSALEGYNEQFF,many,TRBJ2-1,TRBV20-1,.
TGTGCCAGCAGCTCCCGGACGGACTCAAATTCACCCCTCCACTTT,CASSSRTDSNSPLHF,.,TRBJ1-6,TRBV7-2,.
TGCGCCAGCAGCCAAGAATTATCCGGGACATTGCCGTTCTTC,CASSQELSGTLPFF,many,TRBJ2-1,TRBV4-3,.
TGCGCCAGCCGAGCGGGCGTGAACAGGGTATTTTCTGGGGCCAACGTCCTGACTTTC,CASRAGVNRVFSGANVLTF,many,TRBJ2-6,TRBV5-1,.
TGCAGTGCTACCCAAGGCTCCTACGAGCAGTACTTC,CSATQGSYEQYF,few,TRBJ2-7,TRBV20-1,.
TGTGCCACCAGCAGAGATGCCACTAGCGGGACTAACGAGCAGTACTTC,CATSRDATSGTNEQYF,few,TRBJ2-7,TRBV15,TRBD2
TGTGCCAGCAGTGCAATCACCTTCTCCGGGGAGCTGTTTTTT,CASSAITFSGELFF,.,TRBJ2-2,TRBV6-1,.
TGTGCCAGCAGCCCCACGGGCCCAGATACGCAGTATTTT,CASSPTGPDTQYF,many,TRBJ2-3,TRBV7-9,.
TGTGCCAGCAGTTATGGCCTATTTCAGCCCCAGCATTTT,CASSYGLFQPQHF,many,TRBJ1-5,TRBV6-6,.
TGCAGTGCGCGTACAGGGTCCAATCAGCCCCAGCATTTT,CSARTGSNQPQHF,few,TRBJ1-5,TRBV20-1,.
TGTGCCAGCAGTTCAGGCAGGGCGTCAGATACGCAGTATTTT,CASSSGRASDTQYF,many,TRBJ2-3,TRBV7-2,.
TGCGCCAGCAGCCAAGTACCAGGGATGATTGAAAAACTGTTTTTT,CASSQVPGMIEKLFF,many,TRBJ1-4,TRBV4-1,.
TGTGCCAGCAGCCCCTGGCAGGGGGCTATGGTGGAAGCTTTCTTT,CASSPWQGAMVEAFF,few,TRBJ1-1,TRBV5-5,TRBD1
TGTGCCAGCAGCTTATCTCCGGCCGGGGAGCTGTTTTTT,CASSLSPAGELFF,many,TRBJ2-2,TRBV7-2,.
TGCAGCACCAGACAGGGGGCTAAAGCTAACTATGGCTACACCTTC,CSTRQGAKANYGYTF,many,TRBJ1-2,TRBV29-1,TRBD1
TGTGCCATCAGTGACGGAGTCGGTAATTCACCCCTCCACTTT,CAISDGVGNSPLHF,.,TRBJ1-6,TRBV10-3,.